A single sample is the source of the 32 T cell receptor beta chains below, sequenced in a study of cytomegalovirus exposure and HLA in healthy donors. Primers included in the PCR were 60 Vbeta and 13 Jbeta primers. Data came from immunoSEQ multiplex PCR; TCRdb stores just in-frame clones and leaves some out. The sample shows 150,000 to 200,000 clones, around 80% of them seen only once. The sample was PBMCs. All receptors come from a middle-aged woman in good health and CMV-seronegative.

CDR3 coding DNA: TGTGCCAGTAGTATGCCCGCGGACAGGGGACACTATGGCTACACCTTC. Amino acid sequence: CASSMPADRGHYGYTF. The chain employs TRBV19 and TRBJ1-2; 9 bases agree with TRBD1. The length of the CDR3 is 16 residues. Trimming at V came to 3 bases and at J to 3 bases, leaving 8 bases not matched to a gene. From germline, CDR1 is LNHDA and CDR2 SQIVND (reference sequence).

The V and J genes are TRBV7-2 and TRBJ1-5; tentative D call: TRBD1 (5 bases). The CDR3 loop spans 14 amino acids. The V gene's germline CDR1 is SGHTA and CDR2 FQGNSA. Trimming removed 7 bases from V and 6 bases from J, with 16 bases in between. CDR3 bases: TGTGCCAGCACGCCGGACCTGGGGGGTCAGCCCCAGCATTTT. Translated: CASTPDLGGQPQHF.

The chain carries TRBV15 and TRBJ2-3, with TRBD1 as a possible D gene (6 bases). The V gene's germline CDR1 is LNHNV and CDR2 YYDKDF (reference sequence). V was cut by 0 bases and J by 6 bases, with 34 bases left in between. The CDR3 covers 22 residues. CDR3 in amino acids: CATSRDALDPNPGAHLDDTQYF. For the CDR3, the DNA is TGTGCCACCAGCAGAGACGCGCTCGACCCGAACCCAGGGGCCCACCTCGACGATACGCAGTATTTT.

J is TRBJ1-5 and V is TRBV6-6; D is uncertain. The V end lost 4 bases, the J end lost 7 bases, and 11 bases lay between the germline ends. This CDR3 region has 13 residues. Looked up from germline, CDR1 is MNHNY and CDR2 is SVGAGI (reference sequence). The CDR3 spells CASSSHELQPQHF. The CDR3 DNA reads TGTGCCAGCAGTTCGCACGAGCTACAGCCCCAGCATTTT.

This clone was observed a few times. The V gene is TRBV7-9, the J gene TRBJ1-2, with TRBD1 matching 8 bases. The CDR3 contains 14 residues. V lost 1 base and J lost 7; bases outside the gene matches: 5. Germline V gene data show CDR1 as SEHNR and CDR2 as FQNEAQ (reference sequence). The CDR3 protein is CASSLDRGYGGYTF. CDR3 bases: TGTGCCAGCAGCTTAGACAGGGGGTACGGTGGCTACACCTTC.

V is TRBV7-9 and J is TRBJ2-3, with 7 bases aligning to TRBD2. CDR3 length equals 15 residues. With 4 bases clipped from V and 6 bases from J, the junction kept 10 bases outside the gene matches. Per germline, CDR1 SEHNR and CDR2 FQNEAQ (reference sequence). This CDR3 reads CASSSASGLRDTQYF. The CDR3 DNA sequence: TGTGCCAGCAGCTCCGCTAGCGGACTGAGGGATACGCAGTATTTT.

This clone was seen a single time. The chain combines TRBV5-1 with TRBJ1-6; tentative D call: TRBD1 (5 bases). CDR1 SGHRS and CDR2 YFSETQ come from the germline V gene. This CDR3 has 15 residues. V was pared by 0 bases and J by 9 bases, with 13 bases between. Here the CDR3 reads CASSLGWDGSSPLHF. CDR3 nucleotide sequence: TGCGCCAGCAGCTTGGGGTGGGACGGGAGTTCACCCCTCCACTTT.

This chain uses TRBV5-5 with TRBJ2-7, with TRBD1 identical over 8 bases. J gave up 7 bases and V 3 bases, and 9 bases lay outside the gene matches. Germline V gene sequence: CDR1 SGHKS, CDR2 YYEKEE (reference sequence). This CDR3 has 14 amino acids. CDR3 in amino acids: CASSWGQVSGEQYV. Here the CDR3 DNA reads TGTGCCAGCAGCTGGGGACAGGTTTCAGGGGAGCAGTACGTC.

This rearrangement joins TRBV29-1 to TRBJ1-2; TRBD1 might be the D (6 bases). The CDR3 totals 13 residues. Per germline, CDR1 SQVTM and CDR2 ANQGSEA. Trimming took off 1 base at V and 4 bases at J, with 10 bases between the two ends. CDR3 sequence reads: CSVEGEGGYGYTF. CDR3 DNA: TGCAGCGTTGAAGGGGAGGGGGGCTATGGCTACACCTTC.

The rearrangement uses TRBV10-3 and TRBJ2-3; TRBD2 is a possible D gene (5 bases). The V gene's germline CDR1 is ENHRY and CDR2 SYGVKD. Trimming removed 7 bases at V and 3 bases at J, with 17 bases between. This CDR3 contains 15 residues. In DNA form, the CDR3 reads TGTGCCATCACCGAGGATAAGCGGAGAACAGATACGCAGTATTTT. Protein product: CAITEDKRRTDTQYF.

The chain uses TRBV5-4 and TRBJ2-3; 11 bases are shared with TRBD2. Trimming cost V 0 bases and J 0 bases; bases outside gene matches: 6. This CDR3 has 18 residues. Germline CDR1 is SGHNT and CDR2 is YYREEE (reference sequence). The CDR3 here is CASSLATSGRLSTDTQYF. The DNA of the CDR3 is TGTGCCAGCAGCTTGGCTACTAGCGGGAGACTTAGCACAGATACGCAGTATTTT. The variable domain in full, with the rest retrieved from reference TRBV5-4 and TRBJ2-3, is ETGVTQSPTHLIKTRGQQVTLRCSSQSGHNTVSWYQQALGQGPQFIFQYYREEENGRGNFPPRFSGLQFPNYSSELNVNALELDDSALYLCASSLATSGRLSTDTQYFGPGTRLTVL.

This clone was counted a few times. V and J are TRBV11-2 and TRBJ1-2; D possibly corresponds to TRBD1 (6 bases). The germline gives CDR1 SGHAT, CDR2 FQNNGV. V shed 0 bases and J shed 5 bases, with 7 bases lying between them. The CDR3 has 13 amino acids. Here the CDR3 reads CASSLDRGYGYTF. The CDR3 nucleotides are TGTGCCAGCAGCTTAGACAGGGGATATGGCTACACCTTC.

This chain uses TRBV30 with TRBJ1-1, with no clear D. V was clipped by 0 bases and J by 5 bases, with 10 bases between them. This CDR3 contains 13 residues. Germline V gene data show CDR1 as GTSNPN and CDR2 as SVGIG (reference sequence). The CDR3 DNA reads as TGTGCCTGGAGTGTGGGTGGAGGGACTGAAGCTTTCTTT. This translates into CAWSVGGGTEAFF.

The CDR3 DNA reads TGTGCCAGCAGCTTGCAGACAGGCAGGGCAGATACGCAGTATTTT. Its translation: CASSLQTGRADTQYF. The chain joins TRBV7-2 to TRBJ2-3; maybe TRBD1 (6 bases). Trimming cost V 3 bases and J 4 bases, with 14 bases left between them. CDR3 length: 15 amino acids. Germline lookup yields CDR1 SGHTA and CDR2 FQGNSA.

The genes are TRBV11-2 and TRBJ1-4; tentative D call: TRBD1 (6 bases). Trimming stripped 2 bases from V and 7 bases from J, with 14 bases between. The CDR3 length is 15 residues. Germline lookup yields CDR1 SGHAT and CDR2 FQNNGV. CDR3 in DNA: TGTGCCAGCAGCTTATACAGGGATTTCGGTGAAAAACTGTTTTTT. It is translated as CASSLYRDFGEKLFF.

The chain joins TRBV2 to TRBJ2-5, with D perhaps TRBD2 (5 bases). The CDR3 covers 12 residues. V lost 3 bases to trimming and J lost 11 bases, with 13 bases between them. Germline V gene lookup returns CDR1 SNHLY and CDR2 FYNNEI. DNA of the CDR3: TGTGCCAGCAGTGATCGGGGTTATGAGCAGTACTTC. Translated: CASSDRGYEQYF. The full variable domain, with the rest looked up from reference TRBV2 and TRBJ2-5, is EPEVTQTPSHQVTQMGQEVILRCVPISNHLYFYWYRQILGQKVEFLVSFYNNEISEKSEIFDDQFSVERPDGSNFTLKIRSTKLEDSAMYFCASSDRGYEQYFGPGTRLLVL.

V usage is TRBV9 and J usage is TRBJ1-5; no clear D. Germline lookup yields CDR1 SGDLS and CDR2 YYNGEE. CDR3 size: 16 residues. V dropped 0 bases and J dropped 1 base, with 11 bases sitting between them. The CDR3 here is CASSVGPLVSNQPQHF. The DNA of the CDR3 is TGTGCCAGCAGCGTAGGCCCGTTAGTGAGCAATCAGCCCCAGCATTTT.

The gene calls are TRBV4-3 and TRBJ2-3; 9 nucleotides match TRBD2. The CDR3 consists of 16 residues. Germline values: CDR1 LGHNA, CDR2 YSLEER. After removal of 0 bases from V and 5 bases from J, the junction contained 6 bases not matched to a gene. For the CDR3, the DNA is TGCGCCAGCAGCCAAGAGCCAGCGGGAGGAGGAGATACGCAGTATTTT. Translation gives CASSQEPAGGGDTQYF.

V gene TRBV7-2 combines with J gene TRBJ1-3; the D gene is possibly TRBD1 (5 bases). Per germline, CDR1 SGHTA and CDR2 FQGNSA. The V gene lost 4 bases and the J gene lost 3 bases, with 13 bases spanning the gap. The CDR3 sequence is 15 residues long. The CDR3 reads CASSYRRDFGNTIYF. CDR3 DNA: TGTGCCAGCAGCTACCGACGGGACTTTGGAAACACCATATATTTT.

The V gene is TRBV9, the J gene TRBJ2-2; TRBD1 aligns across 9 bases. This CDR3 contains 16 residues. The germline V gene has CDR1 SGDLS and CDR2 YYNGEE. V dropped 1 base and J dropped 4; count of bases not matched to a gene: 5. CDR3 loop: CASSVTGGEITGELFF. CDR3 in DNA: TGTGCCAGCAGCGTAACAGGGGGCGAAATCACCGGGGAGCTGTTTTTT.

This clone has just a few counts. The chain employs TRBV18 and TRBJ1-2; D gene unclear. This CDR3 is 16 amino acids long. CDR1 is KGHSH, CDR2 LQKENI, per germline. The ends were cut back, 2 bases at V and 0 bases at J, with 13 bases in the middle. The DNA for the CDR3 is TGTGCCAGCTCACCAAGAGCTTACGGAGCTAACTATGGCTACACCTTC. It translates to CASSPRAYGANYGYTF.

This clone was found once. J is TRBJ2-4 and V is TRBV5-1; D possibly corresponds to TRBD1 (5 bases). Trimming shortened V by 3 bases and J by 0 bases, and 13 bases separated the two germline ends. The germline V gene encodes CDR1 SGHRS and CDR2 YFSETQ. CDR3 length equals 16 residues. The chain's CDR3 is CASSSQEGVAKNIQYF. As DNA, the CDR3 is TGCGCCAGCAGCTCGCAGGAAGGGGTAGCCAAAAACATTCAGTACTTC.

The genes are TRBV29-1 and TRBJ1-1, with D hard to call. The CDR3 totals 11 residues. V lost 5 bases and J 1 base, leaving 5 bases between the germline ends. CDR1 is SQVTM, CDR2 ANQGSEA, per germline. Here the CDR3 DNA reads TGCAGCGTTTTTCAGAACACTGAAGCTTTCTTT. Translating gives CSVFQNTEAFF.

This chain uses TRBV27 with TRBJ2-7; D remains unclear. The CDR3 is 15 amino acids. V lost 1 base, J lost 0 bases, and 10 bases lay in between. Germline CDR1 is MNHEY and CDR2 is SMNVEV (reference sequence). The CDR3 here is CASSLWPGSSYEQYF. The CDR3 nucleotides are TGTGCCAGCAGTTTATGGCCCGGGTCCTCCTACGAGCAGTACTTC.

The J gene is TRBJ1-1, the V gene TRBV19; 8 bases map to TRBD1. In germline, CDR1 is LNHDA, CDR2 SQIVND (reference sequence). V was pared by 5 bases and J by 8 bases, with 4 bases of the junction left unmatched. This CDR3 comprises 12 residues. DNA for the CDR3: TGTGCCAGTAGTGCCACAGGGGGAGAAGCTTTCTTT. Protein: CASSATGGEAFF.

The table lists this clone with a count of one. The CDR3 here is CASSPRQGLYNEQFF. The CDR3 nucleotides read TGTGCCAGCAGCCCCCGACAAGGCCTCTACAATGAGCAGTTCTTC. The chain has TRBV7-8 and TRBJ2-1; no reliable D call. Deletions cut 5 bases from V and 3 bases from J, with 14 bases between. The CDR3 contains 15 residues. From germline, CDR1 is SGHVS and CDR2 FQNEAQ.

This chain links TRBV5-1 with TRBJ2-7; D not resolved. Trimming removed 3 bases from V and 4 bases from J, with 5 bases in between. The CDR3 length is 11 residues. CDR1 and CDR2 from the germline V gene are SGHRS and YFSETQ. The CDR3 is CASSSGYEQYF. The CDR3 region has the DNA TGCGCCAGCAGCTCAGGTTACGAGCAGTACTTC.

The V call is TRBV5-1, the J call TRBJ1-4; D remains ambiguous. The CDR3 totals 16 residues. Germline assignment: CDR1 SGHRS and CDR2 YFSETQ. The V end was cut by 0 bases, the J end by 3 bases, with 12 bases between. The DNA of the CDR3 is TGCGCCAGCAGCTTGGAAAGTATCAGGTCTAATGAAAAACTGTTTTTT. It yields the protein CASSLESIRSNEKLFF.

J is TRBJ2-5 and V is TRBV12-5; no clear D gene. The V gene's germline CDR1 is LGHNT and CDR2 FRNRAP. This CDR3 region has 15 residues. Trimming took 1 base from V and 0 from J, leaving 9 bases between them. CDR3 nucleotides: TGTGCTAGTGGTTTGGGAAGGAGCTACCAAGAGACCCAGTACTTC. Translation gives CASGLGRSYQETQYF. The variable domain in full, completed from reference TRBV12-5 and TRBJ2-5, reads DARVTQTPRHKVTEMGQEVTMRCQPILGHNTVFWYRQTMMQGLELLAYFRNRAPLDDSGMPKDRFSAEMPDATLATLKIQPSEPRDSAVYFCASGLGRSYQETQYFGPGTRLLVL.

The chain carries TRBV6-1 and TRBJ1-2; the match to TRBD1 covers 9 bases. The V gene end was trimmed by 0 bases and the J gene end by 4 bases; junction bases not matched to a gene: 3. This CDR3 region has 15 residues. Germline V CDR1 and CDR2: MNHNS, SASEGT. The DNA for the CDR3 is TGTGCCAGCAGTGAAGCCCCGGACAGGGGCTATGGCTACACCTTC. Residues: CASSEAPDRGYGYTF.

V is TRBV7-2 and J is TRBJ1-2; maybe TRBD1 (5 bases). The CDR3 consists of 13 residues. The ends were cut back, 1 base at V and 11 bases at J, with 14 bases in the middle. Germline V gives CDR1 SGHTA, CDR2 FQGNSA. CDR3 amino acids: CASSLGTTPMYTF. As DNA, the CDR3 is TGTGCCAGCAGCTTAGGGACAACCCCGATGTACACCTTC.

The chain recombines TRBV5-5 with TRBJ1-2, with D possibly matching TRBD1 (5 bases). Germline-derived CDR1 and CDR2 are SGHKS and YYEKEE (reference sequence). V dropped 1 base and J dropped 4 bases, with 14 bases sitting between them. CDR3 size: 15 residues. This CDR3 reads CASSLTGVGGYGYTF. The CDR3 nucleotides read TGTGCCAGCAGCTTGACGGGGGTAGGTGGCTATGGCTACACCTTC.